This is a list of T cell receptor beta chains from one sample in a study of siplizumab effects on memory and regulatory T cells. The method was immunoSEQ multiplex PCR; TCRdb's version includes in-frame clones alone and lacks a portion of them. The sample yields about 50,000 clones, 85% to 95% seen once. The source material was CD8+ T cells sorted from blood. The receptor source for this set is a human donor in good health. Both conserved end residues are part of each CDR3. The order of the fields is CDR3 protein, CDR3 DNA, V gene, J gene, clone size, D gene. D genes are given only for firm matches. Clone size is given for some rows only: seen once, a few or many times, or a class if the clone is expanded.

CDR3 protein: CASSVAGGTPYNEQFF; CDR3 DNA: TGTGCCAGCAGCGTAGCGGGTGGGACTCCCTACAATGAGCAGTTCTTC; V gene: TRBV9; J gene: TRBJ2-1; clone size: -; D gene: -
CDR3 protein: CASSSRAGVDTDTQYF; CDR3 DNA: TGTGCCAGCAGCTCACGGGCGGGAGTTGACACAGATACGCAGTATTTT; V gene: TRBV7-3; J gene: TRBJ2-3; clone size: -; D gene: TRBD2
CDR3 protein: CASSSGYEQYF; CDR3 DNA: TGTGCCAGCTCCTCGGGCTACGAGCAGTACTTC; V gene: TRBV27; J gene: TRBJ2-7; clone size: -; D gene: -
CDR3 protein: CARSRIHKRTQYF; CDR3 DNA: TGTGCCAGAAGCCGGATACACAAGAGGACCCAGTACTTC; V gene: TRBV5-3; J gene: TRBJ2-5; clone size: -; D gene: -
CDR3 protein: CASSQRAGGETQYF; CDR3 DNA: TGTGCCAGCAGCCAAAGAGCGGGGGGAGAGACCCAGTACTTC; V gene: TRBV4-2; J gene: TRBJ2-5; clone size: -; D gene: TRBD2
CDR3 protein: CASSSGTSSTDTQYF; CDR3 DNA: TGCGCCAGCAGCTCAGGGACTAGCAGCACAGATACGCAGTATTTT; V gene: TRBV5-1; J gene: TRBJ2-3; clone size: -; D gene: TRBD2
CDR3 protein: CASSKPGQELPYLSPSTDTQYF; CDR3 DNA: TGTGCCAGTAGTAAACCGGGACAGGAGTTACCCTACCTCTCTCCTAGCACAGATACGCAGTATTTT; V gene: TRBV19; J gene: TRBJ2-3; clone size: -; D gene: TRBD1
CDR3 protein: CASSRGSSYNEQFF; CDR3 DNA: TGTGCCAGCTCTCGGGGGAGCTCCTACAATGAGCAGTTCTTC; V gene: TRBV27; J gene: TRBJ2-1; clone size: -; D gene: -
CDR3 protein: CASSPTPQGGNTIYF; CDR3 DNA: TGTGCCAGCAGCCCAACGCCGCAGGGAGGAAACACCATATATTTT; V gene: TRBV11-1; J gene: TRBJ1-3; clone size: -; D gene: -
CDR3 protein: CASSRNSGAGANEQFF; CDR3 DNA: TGTGCCAGCAGTCGCAACTCGGGCGCCGGGGCCAATGAGCAGTTCTTC; V gene: TRBV7-9; J gene: TRBJ2-1; clone size: -; D gene: -
CDR3 protein: CASSQGGQYQETQYF; CDR3 DNA: TGCGCCAGCAGCCAAGGAGGCCAGTACCAAGAGACCCAGTACTTC; V gene: TRBV4-1; J gene: TRBJ2-5; clone size: -; D gene: -
CDR3 protein: CASSAGTANTEAFF; CDR3 DNA: TGTGCCAGCAGTGCCGGGACAGCAAACACTGAAGCTTTCTTT; V gene: TRBV6-5; J gene: TRBJ1-1; clone size: -; D gene: TRBD1
CDR3 protein: CASSLSSAGDTDTQYF; CDR3 DNA: TGTGCCAGCAGCCTCTCCTCAGCGGGAGACACAGATACGCAGTATTTT; V gene: TRBV6-6; J gene: TRBJ2-3; clone size: -; D gene: TRBD2
CDR3 protein: CASSLLGEAMAYNEQFF; CDR3 DNA: TGTGCCAGCAGTTTATTGGGGGAAGCGATGGCCTACAATGAGCAGTTCTTC; V gene: TRBV27; J gene: TRBJ2-1; clone size: -; D gene: -
CDR3 protein: CASSLGQGPYGYTF; CDR3 DNA: TGTGCCAGCAGCTTGGGGCAGGGTCCCTATGGCTACACCTTC; V gene: TRBV5-4; J gene: TRBJ1-2; clone size: -; D gene: -
CDR3 protein: CASRRGYGEQFF; CDR3 DNA: TGTGCTAGTAGAAGAGGCTATGGTGAGCAGTTCTTC; V gene: TRBV12-5; J gene: TRBJ2-1; clone size: -; D gene: -
CDR3 protein: CAISADVRRDPYEQYF; CDR3 DNA: TGTGCCATCAGTGCGGATGTCCGCAGGGACCCCTACGAGCAGTACTTC; V gene: TRBV10-3; J gene: TRBJ2-7; clone size: once; D gene: -
CDR3 protein: CASSENKMETQYF; CDR3 DNA: TGCGCCAGCAGCGAAAATAAGATGGAGACCCAGTACTTC; V gene: TRBV4-1; J gene: TRBJ2-5; clone size: -; D gene: -
CDR3 protein: CASSQYRDNAQETQYF; CDR3 DNA: TGCGCCAGCAGCCAATACCGGGACAACGCACAAGAGACCCAGTACTTC; V gene: TRBV5-1; J gene: TRBJ2-5; clone size: -; D gene: -
CDR3 protein: CASSVVEGRGTGELFF; CDR3 DNA: TGTGCCAGCAGCGTAGTGGAGGGAAGGGGCACCGGGGAGCTGTTTTTT; V gene: TRBV9; J gene: TRBJ2-2; clone size: -; D gene: -
CDR3 protein: CASSFSMGGYTF; CDR3 DNA: TGTGCCAGCAGCTTTAGTATGGGGGGCTACACCTTC; V gene: TRBV5-6; J gene: TRBJ1-2; clone size: -; D gene: -
CDR3 protein: CASSPLQGAYGYTF; CDR3 DNA: TGTGCCAGCAGTCCCTTACAGGGGGCCTATGGCTACACCTTC; V gene: TRBV27; J gene: TRBJ1-2; clone size: -; D gene: TRBD1
CDR3 protein: CASSSYQETQYF; CDR3 DNA: TGTGCCAGCAGTTCCTACCAAGAGACCCAGTACTTC; V gene: TRBV5-6; J gene: TRBJ2-5; clone size: -; D gene: -
CDR3 protein: CASSLPPADEQYF; CDR3 DNA: TGTGCCAGCAGCTTACCTCCTGCGGACGAGCAGTACTTC; V gene: TRBV11-3; J gene: TRBJ2-7; clone size: -; D gene: -
CDR3 protein: CASSLVTGGFAGELFF; CDR3 DNA: TGTGCCAGCAGCTTAGTGACAGGGGGCTTTGCCGGGGAGCTGTTTTTT; V gene: TRBV7-8; J gene: TRBJ2-2; clone size: -; D gene: TRBD1
CDR3 protein: CASSLRDGDSTNSGNTIYF; CDR3 DNA: TGTGCCAGCAGCCTACGGGACGGGGACTCAACAAACTCTGGAAACACCATATATTTT; V gene: TRBV7-7; J gene: TRBJ1-3; clone size: -; D gene: -
CDR3 protein: CASSSHGRKTTDTQYF; CDR3 DNA: TGTGCCAGCAGTTCCCATGGTAGGAAAACAACAGATACGCAGTATTTT; V gene: TRBV27; J gene: TRBJ2-3; clone size: -; D gene: -
CDR3 protein: CASSYRRLAGGPLVGELFF; CDR3 DNA: TGTGCCAGCAGCTACCGACGACTAGCGGGAGGGCCATTGGTCGGGGAGCTGTTTTTT; V gene: TRBV5-4; J gene: TRBJ2-2; clone size: -; D gene: TRBD2
CDR3 protein: CASSNGANYGYTF; CDR3 DNA: TGTGCCAGCTCTAATGGAGCGAACTATGGCTACACCTTC; V gene: TRBV27; J gene: TRBJ1-2; clone size: -; D gene: -
CDR3 protein: CASSLAGFPEQYF; CDR3 DNA: TGTGCCAGCAGCTTAGCGGGGTTCCCCGAGCAGTACTTC; V gene: TRBV11-2; J gene: TRBJ2-7; clone size: once; D gene: -
CDR3 protein: CASSLLQLNTEAFF; CDR3 DNA: TGTGCCAGCAGTTTACTACAGCTGAACACTGAAGCTTTCTTT; V gene: TRBV28; J gene: TRBJ1-1; clone size: once; D gene: -
CDR3 protein: CASTPADRRSYGYTF; CDR3 DNA: TGTGCCAGCACTCCTGCGGACAGGCGGTCCTATGGCTACACCTTC; V gene: TRBV2; J gene: TRBJ1-2; clone size: once; D gene: TRBD1
CDR3 protein: CASSFRTGGSYEQYF; CDR3 DNA: TGTGCCAGCAGCTTTAGAACAGGGGGCTCCTACGAGCAGTACTTC; V gene: TRBV5-4; J gene: TRBJ2-7; clone size: -; D gene: TRBD1
CDR3 protein: CASSPLGGIAYRYGYTF; CDR3 DNA: TGTGCCAGCAGCCCCTTGGGGGGAATAGCATACCGCTATGGCTACACCTTC; V gene: TRBV7-9; J gene: TRBJ1-2; clone size: -; D gene: -
CDR3 protein: CASSLGSGNYEQYF; CDR3 DNA: TGTGCCAGCAGCTTAGGATCCGGGAACTACGAGCAGTACTTC; V gene: TRBV11-2; J gene: TRBJ2-7; clone size: -; D gene: -
CDR3 protein: CASSRIGSGANVLTF; CDR3 DNA: TGTGCCAGCAGCCGGATCGGCTCTGGGGCCAACGTCCTGACTTTC; V gene: TRBV27; J gene: TRBJ2-6; clone size: -; D gene: -
CDR3 protein: CASSLGEDYNEQFF; CDR3 DNA: TGTGCCAGCAGCTTGGGAGAGGACTACAATGAGCAGTTCTTC; V gene: TRBV5-6; J gene: TRBJ2-1; clone size: -; D gene: -
CDR3 protein: CASSQEIWYTGELFF; CDR3 DNA: TGTGCCAGCAGCCAGGAGATTTGGTACACCGGGGAGCTGTTTTTT; V gene: TRBV11-2; J gene: TRBJ2-2; clone size: -; D gene: -
CDR3 protein: CASSLGGQGPQHF; CDR3 DNA: TGTGCCAGCAGCTTAGGAGGACAGGGGCCCCAGCATTTT; V gene: TRBV7-2; J gene: TRBJ1-5; clone size: -; D gene: TRBD1
CDR3 protein: CASSATSGYNEQFF; CDR3 DNA: TGTGCCAGCAGCGCGACTAGCGGATACAATGAGCAGTTCTTC; V gene: TRBV9; J gene: TRBJ2-1; clone size: once; D gene: TRBD2
CDR3 protein: CASSFDDFNEQFF; CDR3 DNA: TGTGCCAGCAGTTTCGACGACTTCAATGAGCAGTTCTTC; V gene: TRBV27; J gene: TRBJ2-1; clone size: -; D gene: -
CDR3 protein: CASSLGDGELFF; CDR3 DNA: TGTGCCAGCAGCTTAGGGGACGGGGAGCTGTTTTTT; V gene: TRBV11-2; J gene: TRBJ2-2; clone size: once; D gene: -
CDR3 protein: CASNWVGTSDTQYF; CDR3 DNA: TGTGCCAGCAATTGGGTAGGAACCTCAGATACGCAGTATTTT; V gene: TRBV19; J gene: TRBJ2-3; clone size: -; D gene: -
CDR3 protein: CASINRNEQFF; CDR3 DNA: TGTGCCAGCATCAATCGCAATGAGCAGTTCTTC; V gene: TRBV6-6; J gene: TRBJ2-1; clone size: -; D gene: -
CDR3 protein: CASSLSSRTEAFF; CDR3 DNA: TGTGCCAGCAGTTTATCATCCAGGACTGAAGCTTTCTTT; V gene: TRBV27; J gene: TRBJ1-1; clone size: -; D gene: -
CDR3 protein: CASRFQAEQYF; CDR3 DNA: TGTGCCAGCAGGTTCCAGGCCGAGCAGTACTTC; V gene: TRBV5-8; J gene: TRBJ2-7; clone size: -; D gene: -
CDR3 protein: CASSLGLGDYNEQFF; CDR3 DNA: TGTGCCAGCAGCTTGGGTTTGGGGGACTACAATGAGCAGTTCTTC; V gene: TRBV11-1; J gene: TRBJ2-1; clone size: -; D gene: -
CDR3 protein: CASSLIAGEVEQFF; CDR3 DNA: TGTGCCAGCAGCCTTATAGCGGGAGAGGTAGAGCAGTTCTTC; V gene: TRBV5-4; J gene: TRBJ2-1; clone size: -; D gene: TRBD2
CDR3 protein: CAIAQVVEQFF; CDR3 DNA: TGTGCCATCGCCCAAGTGGTTGAGCAGTTCTTC; V gene: TRBV10-3; J gene: TRBJ2-1; clone size: -; D gene: -
CDR3 protein: CASSLDRVREQYF; CDR3 DNA: TGTGCCAGCAGCTTAGACAGGGTGAGAGAGCAGTACTTC; V gene: TRBV7-9; J gene: TRBJ2-7; clone size: -; D gene: -
CDR3 protein: CASSSADIYNEQYF; CDR3 DNA: TGTGCCAGTAGTTCCGCAGACATCTACAACGAGCAGTACTTC; V gene: TRBV19; J gene: TRBJ2-7; clone size: -; D gene: -
CDR3 protein: CASSRGGGLEWNTQYF; CDR3 DNA: TGTGCCAGCAGCCGTGGGGGCGGGCTCGAGTGGAATACGCAGTATTTT; V gene: TRBV11-2; J gene: TRBJ2-3; clone size: -; D gene: -
CDR3 protein: CASSQHATVIEQFF; CDR3 DNA: TGCGCCAGCAGCCAACACGCGACAGTTATTGAGCAGTTCTTC; V gene: TRBV4-1; J gene: TRBJ2-1; clone size: -; D gene: -
CDR3 protein: CASSLYMDQPQHF; CDR3 DNA: TGTGCCAGCAGCCTGTATATGGATCAGCCCCAGCATTTT; V gene: TRBV5-5; J gene: TRBJ1-5; clone size: -; D gene: -
CDR3 protein: CASSLGGQGLPLYEQYF; CDR3 DNA: TGTGCCAGCAGCTTAGGGGGTCAGGGACTCCCCCTCTACGAGCAGTACTTC; V gene: TRBV11-2; J gene: TRBJ2-7; clone size: -; D gene: -